Listed below are T cell receptor beta chains from one sample, sequenced in a study of human T cells and chemical hapten exposure. Via MiXCR, TCRdb re-called the RACE reads, giving one row per CDR3 protein. Altogether a few hundred thousand distinct CDR3 sequences are present, roughly 8% being singletons, with the ten largest covering more than 0.95%. The material was whole blood, obtained in connection with sensitization to the hapten diphenylcyclopropenone (DPC). These receptors were collected from a man aged 18-30 years with alopecia areata. Some clones in this sample may be carry-over from other donors' samples. CDR3s include the opening cysteine and the closing phenylalanine or tryptophan. Fields, in order: D gene, clone size, V gene, J gene, CDR3 DNA, CDR3 protein. The D gene is left open where the match is weak. Some rows mark clone size as missing; the rest say once, few, many or name a class of expanded clone.

NA,many,TRBV20-1,TRBJ2-1,TGCAGTGCTAGTATTGGGCAGGCCCGCAATGAGCAGTTCTTC,CSASIGQARNEQFF
NA,NA,TRBV28,TRBJ2-5,TGTGCCAGCAGAGAGACAGGTGGGGCCGAGACCCAGTACTTC,CASRETGGAETQYF
NA,few,TRBV14,TRBJ2-1,TGTGCCAGCAGCCAAGTGCGGGGCACGGCCTACAATGAGCAGTTCTTC,CASSQVRGTAYNEQFF
TRBD1,NA,TRBV6-5,TRBJ2-7,TGTGCCAGCAGTTACCCAAACCCTCGGACAGGCGTGTACGAGCAGTACTTC,CASSYPNPRTGVYEQYF
TRBD1,many,TRBV28,TRBJ2-7,TGTGCCAGCAGGGGGACAGTTTCCTACGAGCAGTACTTC,CASRGTVSYEQYF
NA,few,TRBV24-1,TRBJ2-3,TGTGCCACCAGTGAACCAAAGCCGTGGGGCACAGATACGCAGTATTTT,CATSEPKPWGTDTQYF
TRBD1,NA,TRBV5-1,TRBJ2-4,TGCGCCAGCAGCCCGGACAGGGGTAGAGACATTCAGTACTTC,CASSPDRGRDIQYF
NA,NA,TRBV10-3,TRBJ2-3,TGTGCCATCAGTGAGTCTACCAGCACAGATACGCAGTATTTT,CAISESTSTDTQYF
NA,many,TRBV5-1,TRBJ1-6,TGCGCCAGCAGCTTCCAGGGGTCACCCCTCCACTTT,CASSFQGSPLHF
TRBD1,many,TRBV7-2,TRBJ1-3,TGTGCCAGCAGCTCATGGACAGGGGTTGGAAACACCATATATTTT,CASSSWTGVGNTIYF
NA,many,TRBV6-2/TRBV6-3,TRBJ1-2,TGTGCCAGCAGTTACGGGCGGGGGAACTATGGCTACACCTTC,CASSYGRGNYGYTF
NA,few,TRBV7-9,TRBJ2-2,TGTGCCAGGAGGTTCTCCGCGAACACCGGGGAGCTGTTTTTT,CARRFSANTGELFF
NA,few,TRBV12-3/TRBV12-4,TRBJ1-1,TGTGCCAGCGCTCCCGGACATATCGACACTGAAGCTTTCTTT,CASAPGHIDTEAFF